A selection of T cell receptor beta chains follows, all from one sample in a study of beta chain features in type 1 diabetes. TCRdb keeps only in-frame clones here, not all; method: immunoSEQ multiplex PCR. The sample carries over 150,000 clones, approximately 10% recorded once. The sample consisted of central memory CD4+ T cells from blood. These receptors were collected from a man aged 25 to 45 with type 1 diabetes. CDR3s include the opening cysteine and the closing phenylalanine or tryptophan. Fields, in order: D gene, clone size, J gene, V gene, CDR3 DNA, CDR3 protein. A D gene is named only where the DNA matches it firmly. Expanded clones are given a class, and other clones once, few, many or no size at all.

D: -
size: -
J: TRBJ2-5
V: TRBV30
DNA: TGTGCCTGGAGTCAGTCAGGAGAGACCCAGTACTTC
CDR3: CAWSQSGETQYF

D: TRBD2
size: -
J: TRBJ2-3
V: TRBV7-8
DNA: TGTGCCAGCAGCTCAGCGGGGCCCAGCGGGAGCGGGGATACGCAGTATTTT
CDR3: CASSSAGPSGSGDTQYF

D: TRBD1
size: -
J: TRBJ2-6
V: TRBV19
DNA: TGTGCCAGTAGTCCGACAGGGGGTTCTGGGGCCAACGTCCTGACTTTC
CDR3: CASSPTGGSGANVLTF

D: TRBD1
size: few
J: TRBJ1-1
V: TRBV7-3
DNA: TGTGCCAGCAGCACGACAGGGTGGGATACTGAAGCTTTCTTT
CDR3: CASSTTGWDTEAFF

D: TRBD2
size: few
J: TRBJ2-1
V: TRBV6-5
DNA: TGTGCCAGCAGTTACCAACTAGCGGGATCCTACAATGAGCAGTTCTTC
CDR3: CASSYQLAGSYNEQFF

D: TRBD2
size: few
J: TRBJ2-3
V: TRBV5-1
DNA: TGCGCCAGCAGCCTCGGACTAGCAACAGATACGCAGTATTTT
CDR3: CASSLGLATDTQYF

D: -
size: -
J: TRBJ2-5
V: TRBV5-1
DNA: TGCGCCAGCAGCTTCGCGAACCAAGAGACCCAGTACTTC
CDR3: CASSFANQETQYF

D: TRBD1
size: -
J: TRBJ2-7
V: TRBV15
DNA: TGTGCCACCAGCAGAGAAGCTTCGATGGACAGGGGCCCACTCTTC
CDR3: CATSREASMDRGPLF

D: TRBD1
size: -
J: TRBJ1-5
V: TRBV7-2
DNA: TGTGCCAGCAGCACCAGTCGGGACAGGACCCAGCCCCAGCATTTT
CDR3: CASSTSRDRTQPQHF

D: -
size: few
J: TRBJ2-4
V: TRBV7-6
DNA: TGTGCCAGCAGTCAAAGCGGGACAGGCCTAAACATTCAGTACTTC
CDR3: CASSQSGTGLNIQYF

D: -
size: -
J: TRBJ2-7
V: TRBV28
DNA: TGTGCCAGCAGTTTGGGTCGGGTGGGTCGCTACGAGCAGTACTTC
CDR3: CASSLGRVGRYEQYF

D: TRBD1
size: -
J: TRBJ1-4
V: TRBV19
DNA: TGTGCCAGTAGTCAAACACCTCCGGGACAGGGAAATGAAAAACTGTTTTTT
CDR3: CASSQTPPGQGNEKLFF

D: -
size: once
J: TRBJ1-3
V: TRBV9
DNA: TGTGCCAGCAACACAGGGCTCTCTGGAAACACCATATATTTT
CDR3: CASNTGLSGNTIYF

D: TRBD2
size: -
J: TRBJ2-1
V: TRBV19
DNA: TGTGCCGTAGGAGGACTAGCGGCCGATGGTGAGCAGTTCTTC
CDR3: CAVGGLAADGEQFF

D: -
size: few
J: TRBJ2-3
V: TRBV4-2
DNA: TGTGCCAGCAGCCAATCCAGGGGATCAGATACGCAGTATTTT
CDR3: CASSQSRGSDTQYF

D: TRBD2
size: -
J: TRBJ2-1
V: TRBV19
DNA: TGTGCCAGTAGTCCACTAGCGGGAGGGCAGGGTGAGCAGTTCTTC
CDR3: CASSPLAGGQGEQFF

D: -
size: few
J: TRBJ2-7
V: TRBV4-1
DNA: TGCGCCAGCAGCCAGTCCACTAGCTACGAGCAGTACTTC
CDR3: CASSQSTSYEQYF

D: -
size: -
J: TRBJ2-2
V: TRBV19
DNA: TGTGCCAGTAGCTGGGGGCAAACGAACACCGGGGAGCTGTTTTTT
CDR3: CASSWGQTNTGELFF

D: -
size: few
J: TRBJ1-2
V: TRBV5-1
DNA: TGCGCCAGCAGCATCTCGACAGCTAACTATGGCTACACCTTC
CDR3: CASSISTANYGYTF

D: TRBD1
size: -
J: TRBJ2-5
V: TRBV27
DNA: TGTGCCAGCCAGGACAGGCGGGAGACCCAGTACTTC
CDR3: CASQDRRETQYF

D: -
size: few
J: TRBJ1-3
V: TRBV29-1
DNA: TGCAGCGTTGATGGAGGTTCAGGAAACACCATATATTTT
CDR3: CSVDGGSGNTIYF

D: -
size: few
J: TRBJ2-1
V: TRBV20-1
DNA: TGCAGTGCTAGGGCCGATGAGCAGTTCTTC
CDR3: CSARADEQFF

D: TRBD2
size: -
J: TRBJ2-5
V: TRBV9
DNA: TGTGCCAGCAGCGCCAGCGGCGCGGGAGCGGAGACCCAGTACTTC
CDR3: CASSASGAGAETQYF